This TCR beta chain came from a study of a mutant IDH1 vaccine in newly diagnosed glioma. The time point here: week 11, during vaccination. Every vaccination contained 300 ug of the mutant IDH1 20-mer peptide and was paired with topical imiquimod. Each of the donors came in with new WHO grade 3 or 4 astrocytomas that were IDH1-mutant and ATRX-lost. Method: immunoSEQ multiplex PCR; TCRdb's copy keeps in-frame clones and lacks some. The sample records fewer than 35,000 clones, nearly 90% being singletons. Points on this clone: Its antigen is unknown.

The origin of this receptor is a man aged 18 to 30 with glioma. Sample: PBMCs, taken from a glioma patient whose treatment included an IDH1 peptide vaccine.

The CDR3 nucleotides read TGTGCCAGCAGCCCATTGATGAGGGAGCTGTTTTTT. Residues: CASSPLMRELFF. The chain uses TRBV7-8 and TRBJ2-2; no clear D. Germline V gene sequence: CDR1 SGHVS, CDR2 FQNEAQ. This CDR3 is built from 12 residues. Trimming stripped 5 bases from V and 9 bases from J, with 10 bases between.